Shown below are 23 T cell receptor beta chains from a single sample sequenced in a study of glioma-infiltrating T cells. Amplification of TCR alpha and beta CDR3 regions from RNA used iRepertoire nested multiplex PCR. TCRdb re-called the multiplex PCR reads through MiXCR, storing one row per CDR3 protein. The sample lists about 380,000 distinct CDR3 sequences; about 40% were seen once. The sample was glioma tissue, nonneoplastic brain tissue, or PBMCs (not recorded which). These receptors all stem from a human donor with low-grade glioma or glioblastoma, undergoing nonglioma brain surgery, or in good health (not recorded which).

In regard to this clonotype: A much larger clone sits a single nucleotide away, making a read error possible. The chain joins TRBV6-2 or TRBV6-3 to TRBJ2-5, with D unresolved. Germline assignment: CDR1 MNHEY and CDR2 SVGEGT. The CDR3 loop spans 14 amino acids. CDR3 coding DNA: TGTGCCAGCAGTTACGTCGGAGCTGGAGAGGCCCAGTACTTC. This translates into CASSYVGAGEAQYF.

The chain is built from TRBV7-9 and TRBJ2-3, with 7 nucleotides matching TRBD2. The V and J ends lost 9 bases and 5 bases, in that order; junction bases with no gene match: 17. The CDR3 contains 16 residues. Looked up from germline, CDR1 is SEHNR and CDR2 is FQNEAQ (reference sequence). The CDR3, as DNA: TGTGCCAGTAGTATCTGGGCTAGCGGAGCGGGAGATACGCAGTATTTT. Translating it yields CASSIWASGAGDTQYF.

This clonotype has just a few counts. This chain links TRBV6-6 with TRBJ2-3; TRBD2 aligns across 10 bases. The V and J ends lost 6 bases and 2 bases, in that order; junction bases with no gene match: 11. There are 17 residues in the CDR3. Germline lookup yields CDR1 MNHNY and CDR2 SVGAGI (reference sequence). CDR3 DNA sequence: TGTGCCAGCAGCCCCGGGACTAGCGCTTATTTCACAGATACGCAGTATTTT. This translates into CASSPGTSAYFTDTQYF.

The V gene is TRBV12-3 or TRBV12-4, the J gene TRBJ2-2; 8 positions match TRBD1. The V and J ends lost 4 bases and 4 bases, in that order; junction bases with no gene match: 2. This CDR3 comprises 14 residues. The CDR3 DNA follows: TGTGCCAGCAGTTATACAGGGGGCACCGGGGAGCTGTTTTTT. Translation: CASSYTGGTGELFF.

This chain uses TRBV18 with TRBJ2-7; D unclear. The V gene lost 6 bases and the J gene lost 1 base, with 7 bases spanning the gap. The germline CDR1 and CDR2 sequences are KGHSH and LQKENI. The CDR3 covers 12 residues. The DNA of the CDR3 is TGTGCCAGCTCGACTGCTTCCTACGAGCAGTACTTC. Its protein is CASSTASYEQYF.

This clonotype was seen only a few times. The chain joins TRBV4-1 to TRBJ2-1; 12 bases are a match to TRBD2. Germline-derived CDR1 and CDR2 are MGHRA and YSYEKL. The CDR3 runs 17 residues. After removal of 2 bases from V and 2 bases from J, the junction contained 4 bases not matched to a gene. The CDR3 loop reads CASSQPTSGRPYNEQFF. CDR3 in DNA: TGCGCCAGCAGCCAACCTACTAGCGGGAGGCCCTACAATGAGCAGTTCTTC.

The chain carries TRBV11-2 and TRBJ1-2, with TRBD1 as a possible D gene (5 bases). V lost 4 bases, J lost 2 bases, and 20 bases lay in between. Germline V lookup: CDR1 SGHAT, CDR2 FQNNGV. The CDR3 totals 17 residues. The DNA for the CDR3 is TGTGCCAGCAGCTCCTACAAGACGTCGACAGACAACTATGGCTACACCTTC. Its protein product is CASSSYKTSTDNYGYTF.

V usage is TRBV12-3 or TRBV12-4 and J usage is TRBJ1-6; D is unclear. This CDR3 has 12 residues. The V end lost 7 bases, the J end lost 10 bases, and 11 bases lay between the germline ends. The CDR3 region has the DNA TGTGCCAGCAAAGCGGTGGACTCACCCCTCCACTTT. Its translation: CASKAVDSPLHF.

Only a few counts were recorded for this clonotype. CDR3 DNA: TGTGCCAGCAGCTTAACAGGGGAGGGGACGCAGTATTTT. Amino acid sequence: CASSLTGEGTQYF. The chain carries TRBV7-2 and TRBJ2-3; D tentatively reads TRBD1 or TRBD2 (7 bases each). The V gene lost 2 bases and the J gene lost 9 bases, with 12 bases spanning the gap. CDR1 is SGHTA and CDR2 is FQGNSA in the germline V gene. The CDR3 loop spans 13 amino acids.

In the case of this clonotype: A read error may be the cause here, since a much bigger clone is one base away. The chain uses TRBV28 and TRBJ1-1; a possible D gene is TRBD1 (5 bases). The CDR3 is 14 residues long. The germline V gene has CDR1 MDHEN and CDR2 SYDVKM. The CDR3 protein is CAGSYYGGTTEAFF. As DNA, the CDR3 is TGTGCCGGCAGTTACTACGGGGGGACCACTGAAGCTTTCTTT.

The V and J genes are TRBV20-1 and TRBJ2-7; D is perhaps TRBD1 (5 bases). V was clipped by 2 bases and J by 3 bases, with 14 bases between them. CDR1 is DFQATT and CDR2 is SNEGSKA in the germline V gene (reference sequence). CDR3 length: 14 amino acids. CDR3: CSARYSQESYEQYF. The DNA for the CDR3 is TGCAGTGCTAGATATTCACAGGAAAGCTACGAGCAGTACTTC.

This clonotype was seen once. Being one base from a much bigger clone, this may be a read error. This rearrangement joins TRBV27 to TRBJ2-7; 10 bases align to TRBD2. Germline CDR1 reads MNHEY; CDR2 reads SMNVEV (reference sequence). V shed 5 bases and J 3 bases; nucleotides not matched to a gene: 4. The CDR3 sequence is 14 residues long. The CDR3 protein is CASSLAGVNYEQYF. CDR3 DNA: TGTGCCAGCAGTCTAGCGGGAGTCAACTACGAGCAGTACTTC.

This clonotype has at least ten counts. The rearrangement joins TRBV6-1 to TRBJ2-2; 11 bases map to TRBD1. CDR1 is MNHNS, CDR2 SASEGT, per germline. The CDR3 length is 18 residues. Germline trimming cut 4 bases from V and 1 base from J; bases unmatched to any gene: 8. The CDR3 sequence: CASSVPLGTGGNTGELFF. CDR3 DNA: TGTGCCAGCAGTGTTCCCTTAGGGACAGGGGGGAACACCGGGGAGCTGTTTTTT.

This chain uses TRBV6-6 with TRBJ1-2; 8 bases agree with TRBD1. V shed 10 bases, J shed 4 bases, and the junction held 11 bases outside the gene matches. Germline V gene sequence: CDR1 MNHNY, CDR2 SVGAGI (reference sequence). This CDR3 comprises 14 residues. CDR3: CAIRVGQGAYGYTF. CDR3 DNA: TGTGCCATCAGAGTAGGACAGGGAGCCTATGGCTACACCTTC.

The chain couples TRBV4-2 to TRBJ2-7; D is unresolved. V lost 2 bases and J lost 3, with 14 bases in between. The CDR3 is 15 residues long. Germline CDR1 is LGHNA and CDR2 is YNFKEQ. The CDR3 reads CASSQTSYSNYEQYF. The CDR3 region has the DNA TGTGCCAGCAGCCAAACATCGTACTCTAACTACGAGCAGTACTTC.

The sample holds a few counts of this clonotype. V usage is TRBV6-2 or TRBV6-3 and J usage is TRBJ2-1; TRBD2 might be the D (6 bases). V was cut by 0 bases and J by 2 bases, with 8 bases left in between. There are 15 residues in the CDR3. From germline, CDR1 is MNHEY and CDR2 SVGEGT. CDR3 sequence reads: CASSYSGGAYNEQFF. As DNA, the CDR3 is TGTGCCAGCAGTTACTCTGGCGGGGCCTACAATGAGCAGTTCTTC.

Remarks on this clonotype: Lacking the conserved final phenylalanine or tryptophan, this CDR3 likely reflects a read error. CDR3 nucleotide sequence: TGTGCCAGCAGTTCCCGGGGTAGCTCCTACGAGCAGTACATC. It specifies CASSSRGSSYEQYI. The V gene is TRBV6-9, the J gene TRBJ2-7, with a tentative D call TRBD2 (5 bases). Trimming took 4 bases from V and 0 from J, leaving 10 bases between them. The CDR3 runs 14 residues. CDR1 and CDR2 from the germline V gene are MNHGY and SVAAGI.

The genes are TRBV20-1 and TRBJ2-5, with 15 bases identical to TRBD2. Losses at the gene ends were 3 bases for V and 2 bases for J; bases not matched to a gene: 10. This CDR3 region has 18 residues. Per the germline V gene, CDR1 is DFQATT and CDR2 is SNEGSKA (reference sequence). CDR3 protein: CSASGGTSGRIGQETQYF. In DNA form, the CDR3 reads TGCAGTGCTAGTGGGGGGACTAGCGGGAGGATCGGTCAAGAGACCCAGTACTTC.

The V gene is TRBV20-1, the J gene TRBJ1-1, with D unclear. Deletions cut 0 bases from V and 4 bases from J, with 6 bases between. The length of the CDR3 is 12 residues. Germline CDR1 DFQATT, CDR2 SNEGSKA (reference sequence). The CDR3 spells CSARDGLTEAFF. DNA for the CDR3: TGCAGTGCTAGAGACGGACTCACTGAAGCTTTCTTT.

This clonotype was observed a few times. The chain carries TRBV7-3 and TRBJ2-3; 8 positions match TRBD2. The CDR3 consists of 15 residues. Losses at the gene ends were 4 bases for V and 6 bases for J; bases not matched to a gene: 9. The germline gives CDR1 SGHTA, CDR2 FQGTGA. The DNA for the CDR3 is TGTGCCAGCAGCTCCTTGGGACTAGAGGGGGATACGCAGTATTTT. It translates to CASSSLGLEGDTQYF.

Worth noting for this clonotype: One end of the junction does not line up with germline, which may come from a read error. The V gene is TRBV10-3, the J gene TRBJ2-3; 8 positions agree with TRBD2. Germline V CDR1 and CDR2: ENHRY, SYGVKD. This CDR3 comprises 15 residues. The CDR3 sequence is CAISDTSGSTDKQYF. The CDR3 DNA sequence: TGTGCCATCAGTGATACTAGCGGATCCACAGATAAGCAGTATTTT.

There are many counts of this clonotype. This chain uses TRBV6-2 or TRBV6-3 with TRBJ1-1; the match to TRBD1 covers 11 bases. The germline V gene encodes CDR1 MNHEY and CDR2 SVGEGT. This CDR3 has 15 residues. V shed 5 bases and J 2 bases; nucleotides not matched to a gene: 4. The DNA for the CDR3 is TGTGCCAGCAGTACATGGACAGGGGGCAACACTGAAGCTTTCTTT. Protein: CASSTWTGGNTEAFF.

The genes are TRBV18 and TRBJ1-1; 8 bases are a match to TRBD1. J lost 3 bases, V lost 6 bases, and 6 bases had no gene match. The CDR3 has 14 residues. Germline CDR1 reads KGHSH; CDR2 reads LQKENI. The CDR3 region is CASSPGGRDTEAFF. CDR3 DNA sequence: TGTGCCAGCTCCCCAGGGGGCCGGGACACTGAAGCTTTCTTT.